Listed here are 23 T cell receptor beta chains from one sample, sequenced in a study of OX40 agonist ivuxolimab in advanced cancers. Produced via immunoSEQ multiplex PCR; TCRdb's table is partial and in-frame only. Counted here are some 17,000 clones, roughly four fifths occurring once; the ten biggest clones make up around 15%. The source was CD4+ or CD8+ T cells sorted from blood, collected in a trial of the OX40 agonist ivuxolimab. The receptors stem from an adult with an advanced solid tumor such as melanoma, head and neck, liver or kidney cancer.

This rearrangement joins TRBV4-1 to TRBJ1-1, with D possibly being TRBD1 (5 bases). CDR3 length: 15 residues. The V and J ends lost 0 bases and 5 bases respectively, with 13 bases between them. Germline CDR1 and CDR2: MGHRA and YSYEKL. This chain's CDR3 is CASSQDPGTRTEAFF. The CDR3 DNA follows: TGCGCCAGCAGCCAAGATCCGGGGACGAGAACTGAAGCTTTCTTT.

The chain has TRBV29-1 and TRBJ1-2, with D hard to call. V was clipped by 5 bases and J by 3 bases, with 4 bases between them. Germline V gene lookup returns CDR1 SQVTM and CDR2 ANQGSEA. This CDR3 is built from 10 residues. The CDR3 loop is CSVNDYGYTF. The DNA of the CDR3 is TGCAGCGTTAACGACTATGGCTACACCTTC. The variable domain in full, with the rest retrieved from reference TRBV29-1 and TRBJ1-2, is SAVISQKPSRDICQRGTSLTIQCQVDSQVTMMFWYRQQPGQSLTLIATANQGSEATYESGFVIDKFPISRPNLTFSTLTVSNMSPEDSSIYLCSVNDYGYTFGSGTRLTVV.

This clone was counted a few times. This rearrangement joins TRBV5-6 to TRBJ1-4; D unclear. The germline V gene encodes CDR1 SGHDT and CDR2 YYEEEE. Between the trimmed V and J ends, which lost 0 bases and 8 bases, there was a span of 11 bases. The CDR3 covers 14 residues. The CDR3 DNA sequence: TGTGCCAGCAGCTTGGGCGGGGATTCAGAAAAACTGTTTTTT. It yields the protein CASSLGGDSEKLFF.

This clone has more than one count but fewer than ten. This chain links TRBV19 with TRBJ2-5, with D tentatively TRBD1 (6 bases). CDR1 and CDR2 from the germline V gene are LNHDA and SQIVND (reference sequence). V lost 8 bases and J lost 4, with 17 bases in between. The CDR3 has 14 residues. As DNA, the CDR3 is TGTGCCAGTTCCAGGCAGGGGCTCGGAGAGACCCAGTACTTC. Amino acids: CASSRQGLGETQYF.

V is TRBV19 and J is TRBJ2-1; TRBD2 matches 10 bases. The J segment lost 12 bases and the V segment lost 7 bases, leaving 12 bases of the junction unmatched. The CDR3 consists of 14 residues. Germline V gene data show CDR1 as LNHDA and CDR2 as SQIVND (reference sequence). The chain's CDR3 is CASTPLAGRHGQFF. The CDR3 DNA follows: TGTGCCAGTACCCCACTAGCGGGAAGGCATGGGCAGTTCTTC.

This clone was recorded a few times. The genes are TRBV7-3 and TRBJ2-3; TRBD2 matches 12 bases. Germline trimming cut 5 bases from V and 4 bases from J; bases unmatched to any gene: 4. This CDR3 has 15 amino acids. Germline V lookup: CDR1 SGHTA, CDR2 FQGTGA. CDR3 amino acids: CASSPSGRGPDTQYF. The DNA of the CDR3 is TGTGCCAGCAGCCCTAGCGGGAGGGGACCAGATACGCAGTATTTT.

V usage is TRBV18 and J usage is TRBJ1-1, with TRBD1 matching 10 bases. This CDR3 has 17 amino acids. The V gene end was trimmed by 5 bases and the J gene end by 5 bases; junction bases not matched to a gene: 14. Germline lookup yields CDR1 KGHSH and CDR2 LQKENI. The CDR3 protein is CASSTGQGVSRLTEAFF. The DNA for the CDR3 is TGTGCCAGCTCAACCGGACAGGGGGTCAGTAGGCTTACTGAAGCTTTCTTT.

The chain recombines TRBV5-1 with TRBJ2-1, with 7 positions matching TRBD2. V dropped 3 bases and J dropped 8; count of bases not matched to a gene: 5. The CDR3 has 13 amino acids. Germline CDR1 is SGHRS and CDR2 is YFSETQ. CDR3 loop: CASSWGGGDEQFF. DNA of the CDR3: TGCGCCAGCAGCTGGGGTGGGGGGGATGAGCAGTTCTTC.

Note on this clone: The same CDR3 can be traced to other DNA sequences in this sample. This rearrangement joins TRBV7-2 to TRBJ1-5; 7 nucleotides align to TRBD1. In germline, CDR1 is SGHTA, CDR2 FQGNSA. With 5 bases clipped from V and 4 bases from J, the junction kept 2 bases outside the gene matches. This CDR3 has 13 amino acids. Here the CDR3 DNA reads TGTGCCAGCAGCCTGGACAGGAATCAGCCCCAGCATTTT. Amino acids: CASSLDRNQPQHF.

The chain links TRBV5-1 to TRBJ1-4; D remains unclear. Germline assignment: CDR1 SGHRS and CDR2 YFSETQ. Trimming shortened V by 0 bases and J by 8 bases, and 8 bases separated the two germline ends. The CDR3 runs to 13 residues. The CDR3 sequence: CASSLVVNEKLFF. CDR3 sequence (DNA): TGCGCCAGCAGCTTGGTGGTTAACGAAAAACTGTTTTTT.

The J gene is TRBJ2-2, the V gene TRBV19; D is perhaps TRBD1 or TRBD2 (5 bases each). Germline lookup yields CDR1 LNHDA and CDR2 SQIVND (reference sequence). V shed 11 bases and J shed 3 bases, with 19 bases lying between them. The CDR3 is 15 amino acids. The CDR3 is CAARAGYGDTGELFF. The CDR3 DNA sequence: TGTGCCGCTCGTGCAGGGTACGGGGACACCGGGGAGCTGTTTTTT.

The CDR3 reads CASSPTGNRAYNEQFF. Here the CDR3 DNA reads TGTGCCAGCAGCCCCACAGGGAATAGAGCCTACAATGAGCAGTTCTTC. This chain links TRBV7-8 with TRBJ2-1; TRBD1 might be the D (6 bases). With 5 bases removed from V and 2 bases from J, the gap between germline ends came to 16 bases. The germline CDR1 and CDR2 sequences are SGHVS and FQNEAQ. CDR3 length equals 16 residues.

This clone was counted once. The genes are TRBV9 and TRBJ2-1; D may be TRBD1 (6 bases). The germline gives CDR1 SGDLS, CDR2 YYNGEE. Trimming removed 4 bases at V and 7 bases at J, with 24 bases between. This CDR3 is built from 17 residues. The CDR3 reads CASSPTHGQTSRNEQFF. The CDR3 DNA reads as TGTGCCAGCAGCCCGACTCACGGACAGACCTCTAGAAATGAGCAGTTCTTC.

The V and J genes are TRBV9 and TRBJ2-1; D assignment may be TRBD1 or TRBD2 (5 bases each). The germline V gene encodes CDR1 SGDLS and CDR2 YYNGEE. This CDR3 has 14 amino acids. Trimming removed 6 bases at V and 3 bases at J, with 13 bases between. The CDR3: CASMGDGDYNEQFF. CDR3 bases: TGTGCCAGCATGGGGGACGGAGACTACAATGAGCAGTTCTTC.

The chain uses TRBV6-5 and TRBJ1-2; a weak D match, TRBD1 (6 bases). The V gene's germline CDR1 is MNHEY and CDR2 SVGAGI. Trimming stripped 6 bases from V and 1 base from J, with 15 bases between. This CDR3 is built from 15 residues. The CDR3 DNA reads as TGTGCCAGCAGGTTGGGTGGAGGGGGTAACTATGGCTACACCTTC. Residues: CASRLGGGGNYGYTF.

The chain employs TRBV5-1 and TRBJ2-7; D is uncertain. Germline CDR1 is SGHRS and CDR2 is YFSETQ. The CDR3 runs to 14 residues. Trimming removed 2 bases from V and 8 bases from J, with 17 bases in between. The CDR3 sequence: CASSLERERSKQYF. The DNA of the CDR3 is TGCGCCAGCAGCTTAGAGCGCGAAAGGTCCAAGCAGTACTTC.

The J gene is TRBJ2-7, the V gene TRBV5-1; TRBD1 matches at 7 bases. This CDR3 is built from 12 residues. The trim removed 3 bases at V and 6 bases at J, leaving 3 bases unmatched. Germline CDR1 and CDR2: SGHRS and YFSETQ. CDR3 residues: CASSWDRREQYF. Here the CDR3 DNA reads TGCGCCAGCAGCTGGGACAGACGCGAGCAGTACTTC.

This clone was counted only a few times. The chain joins TRBV30 to TRBJ2-7; maybe TRBD2 (6 bases). From germline, CDR1 is GTSNPN and CDR2 SVGIG (reference sequence). This CDR3 has 12 residues. Trimming took off 2 bases at V and 5 bases at J, with 10 bases between the two ends. CDR3 bases: TGTGCCTGGAGTCGGGAGTTAAACGAGCAGTACTTC. Translating it yields CAWSRELNEQYF. Looking up the rest from reference TRBV30 and TRBJ2-7 gives the full variable domain: SQTIHQWPATLVQPVGSPLSLECTVEGTSNPNLYWYRQAAGRGLQLLFYSVGIGQISSEVPQNLSASRPQDRQFILSSKKLLLSDSGFYLCAWSRELNEQYFGPGTRLTVT.

The rearrangement joins TRBV18 to TRBJ1-2; no definite D call. This CDR3 comprises 15 residues. Deletions cut 2 bases from V and 4 bases from J, with 14 bases between. Germline values: CDR1 KGHSH, CDR2 LQKENI. DNA for the CDR3: TGTGCCAGCTCACCAGGTGCTACCTCTCCCTATGGCTACACCTTC. Its protein is CASSPGATSPYGYTF.

V usage is TRBV6-4 and J usage is TRBJ2-1, with 7 bases fitting TRBD2. Germline V gene data show CDR1 as MRHNA and CDR2 as SNTAGT. V lost 7 bases and J lost 5; bases outside the gene matches: 8. The CDR3 sequence is 14 residues long. CDR3 in amino acids: CASNLTSANNEQFF. CDR3 DNA sequence: TGTGCCAGCAACCTAACTAGCGCTAACAATGAGCAGTTCTTC.

This clone was observed a handful of times. The chain links TRBV11-2 to TRBJ1-1; 8 bases are shared with TRBD1. Germline CDR1 and CDR2: SGHAT and FQNNGV. V was pared by 2 bases and J by 11 bases, with 4 bases of the junction left unmatched. This CDR3 has 12 amino acids. The CDR3 spells CASSLTTGDAFF. The CDR3 DNA reads TGTGCCAGCAGCTTAACGACAGGGGACGCTTTCTTT.

V and J are TRBV5-4 and TRBJ1-4; D unclear. The CDR3 has 13 amino acids. V lost 2 bases to trimming and J lost 6 bases, with 8 bases between them. Germline V gene sequence: CDR1 SGHNT, CDR2 YYREEE (reference sequence). CDR3 sequence reads: CASSFAMDEKLFF. In DNA, the CDR3 is TGTGCCAGCAGCTTCGCGATGGATGAAAAACTGTTTTTT.

The CDR3 here is CASSLEGLGGETQYF. CDR3 nucleotide sequence: TGTGCCAGCAGTTTGGAGGGCCTTGGGGGGGAGACCCAGTACTTC. The rearrangement joins TRBV28 to TRBJ2-5; tentative D call: TRBD2 (6 bases). The CDR3 spans 15 residues. Trimming removed 3 bases at V and 5 bases at J, with 16 bases between. Germline V gives CDR1 MDHEN, CDR2 SYDVKM.